This T cell receptor (beta chain) comes out of a study of siplizumab effects on memory and regulatory T cells (dated by TCRdb to about 2019). With respect to the entire study: The study examined how the anti-CD2 antibody siplizumab affects alloreactive T-cell subsets in allogeneic mixed lymphocyte reactions built from human PBMCs.

Sorted unstimulated T cells and proliferating T cells recovered from mixed lymphocyte reactions were subjected to TCRbeta CDR3 sequencing. Fresh whole blood from fewer than twelve HLA-typed healthy donors was used to isolate PBMCs. What the authors observed across the whole study: The cumulative frequency of alloreactive sequences that could be traced back to unstimulated CD4+ memory T cells was significantly reduced by siplizumab. No functional confirmation was obtained for the suppressive function of proliferating Tregs from siplizumab cultures. For roughly 80-95% of proliferating CD4+ or CD8+ clones, no naive or memory phenotype could be assigned. Greater diversity appeared to be present in unstimulated naive T cells than in memory T cells, and a substantial contribution to the alloresponse seemed to be made by naive cells. Sequences below about 10^-5 frequency were poorly captured, so only a minor fraction of alloreactive clones could be mapped to unstimulated subsets. In reactions with siplizumab, an average of about 62% of mappable alloreactive CD4+ clones were Treg-derived, compared with approximately 29% in control reactions.

Preparation of the library involved the immunoSEQ multiplex PCR assay. The deep sequencing platform assayed about 10^5 TCR templates per sample. Genomic DNA extracted from sorted T cells was used for TCRbeta CDR3 sequencing. Turning to the authors' computational methods: The R programming language was used for clonal analysis of TCRbeta CDR3 data. Unstimulated samples were compared with post-reaction CFSE-low samples to define alloreactive CD4+ and CD8+ clones. Regulatory or non-regulatory origin of alloreactive CD4+ clones was assigned by matching sequences to the sorted unstimulated Treg and non-Treg repertoires. This immuneACCESS table, as held by TCRdb, lists in-frame sequences with V and J called but not all clones. Of the missing ones, under half trace to an unresolved V gene in checked studies; the others have no known cause. V, J and clone size derive from that table, while D and trimming were established from the DNA sequence. The sample table holds around 100,000 clones, of which about nine tenths were seen once. The top ten clones comprise 0.14% to 0.15% of the sample.

Notes on this clone: The target of this receptor is not known. No per-base quality is available; no much larger clone lies one base away.

Sequenced: CD4+ T cells sorted from blood. This receptor was identified in a human donor in good health.

The CDR3 corresponds to CASSLSRVETQYF. The sequenced DNA is TGTGCCAGCAGCTTAAGCAGGGTGGAGACCCAGTACTTC. The rearranged segments are TRBV7-2 and TRBJ2-5; TRBD1 might be the D gene, on 5 matching bases. CDR1 and CDR2, looked up from the germline V gene, are SGHTA and FQGNSA. The CDR3 goes from the cysteine to the phenylalanine over 13 residues. The sequence is cut down to CDR3 DNA, 39 bases in frame from base 1. Deletion took 2 bases off V and 5 bases off J, with a span of 9 bases between the germline ends.